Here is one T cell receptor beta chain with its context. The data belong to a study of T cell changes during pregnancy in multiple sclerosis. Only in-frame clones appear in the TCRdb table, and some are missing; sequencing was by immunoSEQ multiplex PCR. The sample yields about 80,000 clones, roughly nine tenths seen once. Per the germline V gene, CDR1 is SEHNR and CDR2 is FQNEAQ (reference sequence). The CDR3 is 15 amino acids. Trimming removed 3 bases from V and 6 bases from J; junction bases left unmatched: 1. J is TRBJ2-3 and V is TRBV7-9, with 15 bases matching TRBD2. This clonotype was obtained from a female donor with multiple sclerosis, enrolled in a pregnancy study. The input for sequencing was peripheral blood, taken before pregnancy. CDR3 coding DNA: TGTGCCAGCAGCTTTGGACTAGCGGGGGGGGATACGCAGTATTTT. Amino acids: CASSFGLAGGDTQYF. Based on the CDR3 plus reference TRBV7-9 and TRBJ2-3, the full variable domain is DTGVSQNPRHKITKRGQNVTFRCDPISEHNRLYWYRQTLGQGPEFLTYFQNEAQLEKSRLLSDRFSAERPKGSFSTLEIQRTEQGDSAMYLCASSFGLAGGDTQYFGPGTRLTVL.